The clone carrying this TCR beta chain was seen repeatedly, ten times or more. Antigen: not known. The use of genomic DNA as template underpinned the TCR beta VDJ and CDR3 profiling. TCRdb recomputed calls from the reads with MiXCR, one row per CDR3 protein. The table has some 150,000 distinct CDR3 sequences, roughly 40% seen once. These data come from a study of CD8+CD57+ T cells in acquired aplastic anemia. Study-wide results and limits: Overlap between patients and controls comprised almost 30 CD8+ CDR3 sequences.

CDR3 size: 15 residues. V gave up 1 base and J gave up 0 bases, with 11 bases separating them. CDR1 and CDR2 from the germline V gene are SGHRS and YFSETQ. This TCR came from a human donor in good health, serving as a control. The rearrangement joins TRBV5-1 to TRBJ2-7; weak D call: TRBD2 (6 bases). Sequenced sample: sorted CD4+, CD8+, or CD8+CD57+ T cells (not recorded which) from PBMCs. DNA for the CDR3: TGCGCCAGCAGCTTGCAGGGAGGACTCTCCTACGAGCAGTACTTC. Translation gives CASSLQGGLSYEQYF.